This T cell receptor beta chain is from a study of long-term antiretroviral therapy in people with HIV. Notes on the study in general: Researchers lacked any data on ART adherence, viral resistance or therapy changes. Repertoire composition at all time points was dominated by clones that had expanded before ART.

This was the immunoSEQ v3.0 assay at survey level. A per-sample goal of roughly 35,000-55,000 T-cell genomes was targeted by sequencing. Method: immunoSEQ multiplex PCR; TCRdb's copy keeps in-frame clones and lacks some. The profile shows over 25,000 clones, more than 80% of them singletons. The ends lost 2 bases at V and 4 bases at J; junction bases unmatched: 11. This CDR3 has 18 amino acids. Germline values: CDR1 SGHTA, CDR2 FQGTGA. This clone is medium-sized within its sample. The antigen is not known. The V gene is TRBV7-3, the J gene TRBJ2-2; 9 nucleotides match TRBD2. The receptor comes from a man in his fifties or sixties with HIV. The sample consisted of unsorted PBMCs, taken 3.2 years before starting antiretroviral therapy. CDR3 amino acids: CASSLSFMAGGPTGELFF. CDR3 DNA: TGTGCCAGCAGCTTATCTTTTATGGCGGGAGGGCCCACCGGGGAGCTGTTTTTT.